What follows are 3 T cell receptor beta chains derived from one specimen sequenced in a study of metastatic and nonmetastatic thyroid tumors (dated by TCRdb to the early 2020s). The library was obtained by PCR. The sample was run on an Illumina HiSeq 4000. TCRdb reran the public reads through fastp at Q25 and MiXCR, keeping productive beta chains. Recorded for this sample are tens of thousands of clones; around 10% of them occurred a single time. The top ten constitute roughly 9% of the sample. No patient had received any treatment before thyroid surgery. Input material: blood. The receptors come from a male donor with papillary thyroid cancer or a benign thyroid nodule (not recorded which). Some clones in this sample may be carry-over from other donors' samples.

V gene TRBV4-1 combines with J gene TRBJ2-7, with D possibly being TRBD1 (6 bases). With 2 bases removed from V and 6 bases from J, the gap between germline ends came to 23 bases. CDR1 and CDR2 (germline): MGHRA, YSYEKL. This CDR3 contains 17 residues. This CDR3 is CASSQFSRGTLEGEQYF. CDR3 nucleotide sequence: TGCGCCAGCAGCCAATTTAGTAGGGGGACGCTCGAGGGCGAGCAGTACTTC.

In its sample, this clone was seen many times. V gene TRBV6-2 or TRBV6-3 combines with J gene TRBJ1-5; D not certain. Germline V gene lookup returns CDR1 MNHEY and CDR2 SVGEGT. The CDR3 length is 16 residues. Trimming removed 6 bases at V and 8 bases at J, with 23 bases between. The CDR3: CASRPTRAASLKPQHF. CDR3 nucleotide sequence: TGTGCCAGCAGACCCACGAGGGCAGCTAGCCTAAAGCCCCAGCATTTT.

This clone has only a few counts. The chain employs TRBV18 and TRBJ2-2; D call uncertain. The CDR3 totals 14 residues. Germline V CDR1 and CDR2: KGHSH, LQKENI. V was trimmed by 3 bases and J by 5 bases, leaving 10 bases between them. This CDR3 is CASSPSVETGELFF. The CDR3 DNA sequence: TGTGCCAGCTCACCCTCGGTGGAGACCGGGGAGCTGTTTTTT.